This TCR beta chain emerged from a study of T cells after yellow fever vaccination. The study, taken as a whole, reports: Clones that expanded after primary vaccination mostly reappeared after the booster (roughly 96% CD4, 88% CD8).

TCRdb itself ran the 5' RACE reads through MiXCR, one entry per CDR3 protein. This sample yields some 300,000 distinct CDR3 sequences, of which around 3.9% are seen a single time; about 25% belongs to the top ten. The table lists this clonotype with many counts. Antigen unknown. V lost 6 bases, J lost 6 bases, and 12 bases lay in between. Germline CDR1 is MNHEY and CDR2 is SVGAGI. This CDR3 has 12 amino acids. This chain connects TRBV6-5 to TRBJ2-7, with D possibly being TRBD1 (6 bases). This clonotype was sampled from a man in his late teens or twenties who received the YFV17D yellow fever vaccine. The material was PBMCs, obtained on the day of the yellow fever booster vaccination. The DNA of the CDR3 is TGTGCCAGCAGGAAGGCAGGGGCCGAGCAGTACTTC. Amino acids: CASRKAGAEQYF.